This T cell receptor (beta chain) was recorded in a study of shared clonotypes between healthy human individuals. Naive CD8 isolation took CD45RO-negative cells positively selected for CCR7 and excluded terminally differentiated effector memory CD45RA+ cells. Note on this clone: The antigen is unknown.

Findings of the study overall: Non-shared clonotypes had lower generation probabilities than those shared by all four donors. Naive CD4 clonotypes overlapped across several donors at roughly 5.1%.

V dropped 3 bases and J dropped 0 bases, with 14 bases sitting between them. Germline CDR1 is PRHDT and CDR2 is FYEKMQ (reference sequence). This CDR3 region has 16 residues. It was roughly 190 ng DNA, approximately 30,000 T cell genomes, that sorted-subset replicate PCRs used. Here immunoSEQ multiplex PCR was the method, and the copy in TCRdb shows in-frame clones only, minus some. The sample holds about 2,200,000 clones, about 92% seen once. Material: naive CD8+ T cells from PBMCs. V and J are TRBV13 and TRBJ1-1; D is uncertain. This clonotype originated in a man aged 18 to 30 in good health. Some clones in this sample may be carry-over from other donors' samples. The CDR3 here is CASSFQREELNTEAFF. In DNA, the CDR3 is TGTGCCAGCAGCTTCCAGCGGGAAGAACTGAACACTGAAGCTTTCTTT.